This T cell receptor (beta chain) was captured by sequencing in a study of blood T cell repertoires in COVID-19. Study-wide background: Sites across the United States, Italy and Spain contributed samples from acute and convalescent COVID-19. In each case, the material was cDNA or gDNA derived from T cells, B-cell-depleted T cells, or PBMCs.

Original handling: The authors estimated nucleated cell counts from reference gene primer amplification. Only in-frame clones appear in the TCRdb table, and some are missing; sequencing was by immunoSEQ multiplex PCR. V and J calls and clone size follow that table, whereas D and trimming were derived from the DNA. The sample has more than 85,000 clones; about 71% are singletons. V dropped 1 base and J dropped 4 bases, with 10 bases sitting between them. CDR3 size: 15 residues. In germline, CDR1 is SEHNR, CDR2 FQNEAQ (reference sequence). Source material: peripheral blood. The chain has TRBV7-9 and TRBJ1-4; D gene uncertain. The sequence derives from a woman aged 45-59 years with acute or convalescent COVID-19. The DNA for the CDR3 is TGTGCCAGCAGCTTAGAGGCGGGTTATAATGAAAAACTGTTTTTT. Its protein product is CASSLEAGYNEKLFF.